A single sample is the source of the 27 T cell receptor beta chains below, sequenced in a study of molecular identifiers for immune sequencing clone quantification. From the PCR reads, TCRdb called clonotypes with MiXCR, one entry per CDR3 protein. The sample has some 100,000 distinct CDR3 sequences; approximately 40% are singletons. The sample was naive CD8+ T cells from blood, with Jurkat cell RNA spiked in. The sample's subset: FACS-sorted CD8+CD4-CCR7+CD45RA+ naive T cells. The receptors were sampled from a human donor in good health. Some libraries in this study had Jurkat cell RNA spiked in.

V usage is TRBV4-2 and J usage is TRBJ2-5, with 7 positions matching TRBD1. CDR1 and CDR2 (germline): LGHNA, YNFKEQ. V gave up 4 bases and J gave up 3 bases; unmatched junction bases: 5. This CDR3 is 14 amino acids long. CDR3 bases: TGTGCCAGCAGCCCGACAGGGACCAAAGAGACCCAGTACTTC. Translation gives CASSPTGTKETQYF.

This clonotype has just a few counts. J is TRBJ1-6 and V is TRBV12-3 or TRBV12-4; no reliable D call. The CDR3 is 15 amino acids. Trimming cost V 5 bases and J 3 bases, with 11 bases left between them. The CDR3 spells CASSDWTDYNSPLHF. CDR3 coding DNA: TGTGCCAGCAGTGACTGGACGGACTATAATTCACCCCTCCACTTT.

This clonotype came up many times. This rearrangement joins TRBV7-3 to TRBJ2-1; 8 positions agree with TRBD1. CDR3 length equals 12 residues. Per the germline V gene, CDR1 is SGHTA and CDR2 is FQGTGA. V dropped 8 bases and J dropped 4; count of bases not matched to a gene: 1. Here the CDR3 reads CASGTGYNEQFF. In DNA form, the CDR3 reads TGTGCCAGCGGGACAGGATACAATGAGCAGTTCTTC.

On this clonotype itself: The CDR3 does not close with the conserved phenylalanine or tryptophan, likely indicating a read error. CDR3: CASKTQGGANYGYTS. The CDR3 coding sequence is TGTGCCAGCAAAACACAGGGGGGAGCTAACTATGGCTACACCTCC. This chain joins TRBV28 and TRBJ1-2, with TRBD1 matching 8 bases. The germline V gene has CDR1 MDHEN and CDR2 SYDVKM. The CDR3 is 15 amino acids. The V segment lost 7 bases and the J segment 0 bases; nucleotides outside the gene matches: 7.

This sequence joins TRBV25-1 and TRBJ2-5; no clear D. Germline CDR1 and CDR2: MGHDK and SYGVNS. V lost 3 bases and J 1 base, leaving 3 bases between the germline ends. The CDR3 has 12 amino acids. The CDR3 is CASSEFQETQYF. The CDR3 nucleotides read TGTGCCAGCAGTGAGTTCCAAGAGACCCAGTACTTC.

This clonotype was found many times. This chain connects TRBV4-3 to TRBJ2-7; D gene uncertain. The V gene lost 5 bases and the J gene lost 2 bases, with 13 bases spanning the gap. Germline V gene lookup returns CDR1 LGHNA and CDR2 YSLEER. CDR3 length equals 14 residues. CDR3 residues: CASSTGLLTYEQYF. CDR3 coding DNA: TGCGCCAGCAGCACGGGCTTATTAACCTACGAGCAGTACTTC.

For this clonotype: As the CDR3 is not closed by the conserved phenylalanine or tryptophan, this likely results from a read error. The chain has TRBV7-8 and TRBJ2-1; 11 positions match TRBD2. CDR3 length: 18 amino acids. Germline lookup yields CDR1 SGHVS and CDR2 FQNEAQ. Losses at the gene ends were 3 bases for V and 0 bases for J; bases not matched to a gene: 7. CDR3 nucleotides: TGTGCCAGCAGCTTCTTAGCGGGAGGGCCTAGCTCCTACAATGAGCAGTTCTAC. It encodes CASSFLAGGPSSYNEQFY.

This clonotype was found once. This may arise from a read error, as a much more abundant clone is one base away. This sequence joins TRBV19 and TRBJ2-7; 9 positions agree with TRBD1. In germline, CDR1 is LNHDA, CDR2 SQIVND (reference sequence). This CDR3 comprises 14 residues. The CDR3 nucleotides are TGTGCCAGTAGTCCAGGGACAGGGACCTACGAGCAGAACTTC. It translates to CASSPGTGTYEQNF. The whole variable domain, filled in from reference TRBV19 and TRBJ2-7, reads DGGITQSPKYLFRKEGQNVTLSCEQNLNHDAMYWYRQDPGQGLRLIYYSQIVNDFQKGDIAEGYSVSREKKESFPLTVTSAQKNPTAFYLCASSPGTGTYEQNFGPGTRLTVT.

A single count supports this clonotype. DNA for the CDR3: TGTGCCAGCTGCCCATTAGCGGGAGTCGGCACAGATACGCAGTATTTT. This encodes CASCPLAGVGTDTQYF. The chain combines TRBV4-2 with TRBJ2-3, with 9 bases fitting TRBD2. The germline CDR1 and CDR2 sequences are LGHNA and YNFKEQ. The CDR3 covers 16 residues. V lost 8 bases and J lost 1; bases outside the gene matches: 10.

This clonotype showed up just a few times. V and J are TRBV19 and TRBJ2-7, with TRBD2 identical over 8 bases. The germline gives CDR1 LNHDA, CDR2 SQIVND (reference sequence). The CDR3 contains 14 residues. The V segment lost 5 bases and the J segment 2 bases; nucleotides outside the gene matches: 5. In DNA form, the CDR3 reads TGTGCCAGTAGTCCCCTAGCGGGTCCCTACGAGCAGTACTTC. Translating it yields CASSPLAGPYEQYF.

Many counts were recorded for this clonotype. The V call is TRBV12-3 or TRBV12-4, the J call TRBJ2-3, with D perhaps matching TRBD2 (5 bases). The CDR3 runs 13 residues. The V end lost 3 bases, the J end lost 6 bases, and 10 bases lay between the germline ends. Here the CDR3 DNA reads TGTGCCAGCAGTTTCTCGCTAGCTGATACGCAGTATTTT. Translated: CASSFSLADTQYF.

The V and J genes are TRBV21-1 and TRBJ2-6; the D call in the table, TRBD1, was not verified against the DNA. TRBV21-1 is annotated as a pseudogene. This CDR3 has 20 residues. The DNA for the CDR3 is TGTGCCAGCAGCAAAGGGGATCGGGGCAGTGTTAACTCTGGGGCCAACGTCCTGACTTTC. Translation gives CASSKGDRGSVNSGANVLTF.

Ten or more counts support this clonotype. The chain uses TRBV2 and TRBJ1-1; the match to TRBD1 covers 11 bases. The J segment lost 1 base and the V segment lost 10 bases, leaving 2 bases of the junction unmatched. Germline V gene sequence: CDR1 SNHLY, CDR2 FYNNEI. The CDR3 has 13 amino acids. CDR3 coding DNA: TGTGCCATCGGACAGGGGGCGAACACTGAAGCTTTCTTT. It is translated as CAIGQGANTEAFF. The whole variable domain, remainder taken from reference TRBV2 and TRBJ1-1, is EPEVTQTPSHQVTQMGQEVILRCVPISNHLYFYWYRQILGQKVEFLVSFYNNEISEKSEIFDDQFSVERPDGSNFTLKIRSTKLEDSAMYFCAIGQGANTEAFFGQGTRLTVV.

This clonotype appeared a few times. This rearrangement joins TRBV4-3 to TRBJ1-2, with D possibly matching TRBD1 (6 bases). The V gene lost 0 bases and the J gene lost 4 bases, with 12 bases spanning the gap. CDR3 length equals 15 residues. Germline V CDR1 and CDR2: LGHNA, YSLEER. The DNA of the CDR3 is TGCGCCAGCAGCCAAGATTATCCAGGGGCCTATGGCTACACCTTC. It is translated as CASSQDYPGAYGYTF.

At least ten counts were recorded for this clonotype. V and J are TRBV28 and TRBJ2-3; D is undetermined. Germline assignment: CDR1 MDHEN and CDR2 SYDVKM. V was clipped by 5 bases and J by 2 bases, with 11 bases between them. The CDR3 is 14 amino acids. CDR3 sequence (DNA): TGTGCCAGCAGTATTAGACTCCACACAGATACGCAGTATTTT. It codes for CASSIRLHTDTQYF. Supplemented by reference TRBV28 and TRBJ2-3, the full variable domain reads DVKVTQSSRYLVKRTGEKVFLECVQDMDHENMFWYRQDPGLGLRLIYFSYDVKMKEKGDIPEGYSVSREKKERFSLILESASTNQTSMYLCASSIRLHTDTQYFGPGTRLTVL.

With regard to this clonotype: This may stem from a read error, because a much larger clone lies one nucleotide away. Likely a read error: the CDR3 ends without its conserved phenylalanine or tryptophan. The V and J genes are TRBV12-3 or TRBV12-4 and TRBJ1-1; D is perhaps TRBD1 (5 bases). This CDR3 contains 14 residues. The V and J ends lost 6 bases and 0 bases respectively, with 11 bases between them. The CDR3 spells CASSQGRLNTEAFI. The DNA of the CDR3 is TGTGCCAGCAGCCAGGGACGGCTGAACACTGAAGCTTTCATT.

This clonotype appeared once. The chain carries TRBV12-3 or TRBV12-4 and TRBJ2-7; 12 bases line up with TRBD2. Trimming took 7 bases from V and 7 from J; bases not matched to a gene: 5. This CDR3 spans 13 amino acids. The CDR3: CASTRLAGEEQYF. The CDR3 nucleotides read TGTGCCAGCACCCGACTAGCGGGGGAAGAGCAGTACTTC.

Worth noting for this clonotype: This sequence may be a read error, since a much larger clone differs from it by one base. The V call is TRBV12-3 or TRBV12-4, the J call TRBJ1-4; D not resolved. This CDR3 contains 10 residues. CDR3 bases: TGTGCCAGCGCAAATGGAAAACTGTTTTTT. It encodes CASANGKLFF.

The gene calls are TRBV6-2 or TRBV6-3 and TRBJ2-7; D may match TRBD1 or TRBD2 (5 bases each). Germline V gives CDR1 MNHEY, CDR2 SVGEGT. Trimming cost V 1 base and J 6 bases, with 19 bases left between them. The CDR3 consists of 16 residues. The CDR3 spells CASSYLHGTIPIEQYF. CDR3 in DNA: TGTGCCAGCAGTTACTTACACGGGACGATTCCAATCGAGCAGTACTTC.

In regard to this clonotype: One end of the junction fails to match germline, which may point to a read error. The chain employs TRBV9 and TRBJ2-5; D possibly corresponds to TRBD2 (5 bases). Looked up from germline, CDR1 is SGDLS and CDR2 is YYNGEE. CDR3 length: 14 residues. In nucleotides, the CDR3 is TGTGCCGGCAGCCCCGGGGTTTCCCAAGAGACCCAGTACTTC. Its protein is CAGSPGVSQETQYF.

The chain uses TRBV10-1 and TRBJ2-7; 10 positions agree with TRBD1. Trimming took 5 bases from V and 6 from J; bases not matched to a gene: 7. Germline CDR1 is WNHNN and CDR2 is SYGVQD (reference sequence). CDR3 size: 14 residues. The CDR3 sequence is CASSPGTGVPEQYF. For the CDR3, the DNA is TGCGCCAGCAGTCCCGGGACAGGGGTCCCCGAGCAGTACTTC.

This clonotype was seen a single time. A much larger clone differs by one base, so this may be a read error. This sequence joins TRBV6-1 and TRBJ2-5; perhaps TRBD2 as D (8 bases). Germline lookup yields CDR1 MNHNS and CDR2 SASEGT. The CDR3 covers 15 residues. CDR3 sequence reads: CAGSEEVAGQETQYF. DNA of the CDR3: TGTGCCGGCAGTGAAGAGGTAGCGGGACAGGAGACCCAGTACTTC.

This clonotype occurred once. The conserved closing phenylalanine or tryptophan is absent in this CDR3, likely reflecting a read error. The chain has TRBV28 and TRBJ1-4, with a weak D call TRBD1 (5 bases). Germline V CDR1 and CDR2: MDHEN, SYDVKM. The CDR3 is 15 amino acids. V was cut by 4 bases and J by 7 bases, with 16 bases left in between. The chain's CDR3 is CASSSFYSGGEKLFL. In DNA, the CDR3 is TGTGCCAGCAGTTCATTCTACAGTGGGGGTGAAAAACTGTTTCTT.

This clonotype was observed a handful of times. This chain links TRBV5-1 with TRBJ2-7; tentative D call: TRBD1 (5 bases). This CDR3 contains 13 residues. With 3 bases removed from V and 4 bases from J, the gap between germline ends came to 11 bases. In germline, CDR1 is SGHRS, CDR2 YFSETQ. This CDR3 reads CASSSPQGYEQYF. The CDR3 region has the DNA TGCGCCAGCAGCTCTCCTCAGGGATACGAGCAGTACTTC. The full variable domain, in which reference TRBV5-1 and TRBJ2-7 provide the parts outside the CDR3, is KAGVTQTPRYLIKTRGQQVTLSCSPISGHRSVSWYQQTPGQGLQFLFEYFSETQRNKGNFPGRFSGRQFSNSRSEMNVSTLELGDSALYLCASSSPQGYEQYFGPGTRLTVT.

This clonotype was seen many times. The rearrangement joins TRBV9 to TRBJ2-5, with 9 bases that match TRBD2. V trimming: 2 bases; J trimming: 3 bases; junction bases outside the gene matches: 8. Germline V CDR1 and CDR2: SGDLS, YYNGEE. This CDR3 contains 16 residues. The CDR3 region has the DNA TGTGCCAGCAGCGTCACCCGAATAGCGGGAGAAGAGACCCAGTACTTC. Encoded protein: CASSVTRIAGEETQYF.

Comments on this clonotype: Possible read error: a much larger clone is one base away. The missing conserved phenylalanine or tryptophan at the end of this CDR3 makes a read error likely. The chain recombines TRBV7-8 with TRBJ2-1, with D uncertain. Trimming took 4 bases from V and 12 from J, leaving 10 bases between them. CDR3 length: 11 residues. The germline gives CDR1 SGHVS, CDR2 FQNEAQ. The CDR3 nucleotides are TGTGCCAGCAGCTCGACAATGGGGCAGTTCTCC. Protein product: CASSSTMGQFS.

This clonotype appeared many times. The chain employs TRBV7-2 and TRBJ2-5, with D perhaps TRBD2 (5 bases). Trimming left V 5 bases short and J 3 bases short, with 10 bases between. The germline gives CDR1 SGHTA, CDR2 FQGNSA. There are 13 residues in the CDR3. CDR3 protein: CASSPGLEETQYF. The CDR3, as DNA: TGTGCCAGCAGCCCTGGACTGGAAGAGACCCAGTACTTC. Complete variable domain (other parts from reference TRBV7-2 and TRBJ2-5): GAGVSQSPSNKVTEKGKDVELRCDPISGHTALYWYRQSLGQGLEFLIYFQGNSAPDKSGLPSDRFSAERTGGSVSTLTIQRTQQEDSAVYLCASSPGLEETQYFGPGTRLLVL.